Shown below are 28 T cell receptor beta chains from a single sample sequenced in a study of OX40 agonist ivuxolimab in advanced cancers. Some clones are missing from TCRdb's copy, which holds only in-frame ones; the method was immunoSEQ multiplex PCR. Altogether tens of thousands of clones are present, 75% to 95% being singletons, with the ten largest covering approximately 2.5%. The sample consisted of CD4+ or CD8+ T cells sorted from blood, taken in a trial of the OX40 agonist ivuxolimab. The source is an adult with an advanced solid tumor such as melanoma, head and neck, liver or kidney cancer.

This chain connects TRBV7-8 to TRBJ2-1; TRBD2 matches 11 bases. The V gene's germline CDR1 is SGHVS and CDR2 FQNEAQ. J was trimmed by 9 bases and V by 5 bases; bases with no gene match: 9. The CDR3 is 15 residues long. CDR3 sequence reads: CASSEGVTSGSEQFF. The CDR3 DNA reads as TGTGCCAGCAGCGAGGGGGTAACTAGCGGGAGTGAGCAGTTCTTC.

The chain links TRBV28 to TRBJ1-2; TRBD1 might be the D (6 bases). Germline values: CDR1 MDHEN, CDR2 SYDVKM. The CDR3 runs 17 residues. Trimming cost V 2 bases and J 2 bases, with 18 bases left between them. The DNA for the CDR3 is TGTGCCAGCAGTTTACGAGACGCCCTCCAGGGGAACTATGGCTACACCTTC. Its translation: CASSLRDALQGNYGYTF.

V is TRBV7-7 and J is TRBJ2-2, with no clear D. There are 11 residues in the CDR3. CDR1 is SSHAT, CDR2 FNYEAQ, per germline (reference sequence). The CDR3 coding sequence is TGTGCTAGTACGAACACCGGGGAGCTGTTTTTT. This encodes CASTNTGELFF.

This chain's CDR3 is CASSALNEQYF. The CDR3 DNA sequence: TGTGCCAGCAGTGCTTTGAACGAGCAGTACTTC. The J gene is TRBJ2-7, the V gene TRBV6-5; D is undetermined. Germline assignment: CDR1 MNHEY and CDR2 SVGAGI. The CDR3 length is 11 residues. The V end was cut by 5 bases, the J end by 5 bases, with 7 bases between.

The chain couples TRBV2 to TRBJ1-2; D uncertain. CDR3 length: 10 amino acids. V lost 3 bases to trimming and J lost 7 bases, with 3 bases between them. Germline V gene sequence: CDR1 SNHLY, CDR2 FYNNEI. CDR3 sequence reads: CASSESGYTF. CDR3 DNA sequence: TGTGCCAGCAGTGAGAGTGGCTACACCTTC.

The chain carries TRBV29-1 and TRBJ1-1, with unresolved D. CDR1 and CDR2 (germline): SQVTM, ANQGSEA. The V and J ends lost 6 bases and 1 base respectively, with 12 bases between them. This CDR3 is built from 13 residues. The CDR3 spells CSVVRQENTEAFF. CDR3 nucleotides: TGCAGCGTGGTCCGGCAGGAGAACACTGAAGCTTTCTTT.

The V call is TRBV7-9, the J call TRBJ2-5, with unresolved D. Between the trimmed V and J ends, which lost 2 bases and 6 bases, there was a span of 13 bases. Germline V gives CDR1 SEHNR, CDR2 FQNEAQ (reference sequence). The CDR3 runs 14 residues. CDR3 residues: CASSLTGPRKTQYF. CDR3 bases: TGTGCCAGCAGCTTAACTGGCCCCCGGAAGACCCAGTACTTC.

The genes are TRBV15 and TRBJ2-1; D is possibly TRBD2 (6 bases). V lost 2 bases and J lost 7, with 15 bases in between. This CDR3 spans 15 amino acids. Germline loops: CDR1 LNHNV, CDR2 YYDKDF (reference sequence). The CDR3 protein is CATSRPSHLANEQFF. DNA of the CDR3: TGTGCCACCAGCAGACCCAGTCACCTAGCGAATGAGCAGTTCTTC.

This chain links TRBV7-9 with TRBJ2-7; 12 positions agree with TRBD2. The germline gives CDR1 SEHNR, CDR2 FQNEAQ (reference sequence). The CDR3 runs to 16 residues. The V segment lost 4 bases and the J segment 4 bases; nucleotides outside the gene matches: 8. The CDR3 protein is CASSSMTSGRPYEQYF. The CDR3 nucleotides read TGTGCCAGCAGCTCTATGACTAGCGGGAGACCGTACGAGCAGTACTTC. The complete variable domain, with remaining parts taken from reference TRBV7-9 and TRBJ2-7, reads DTGVSQNPRHKITKRGQNVTFRCDPISEHNRLYWYRQTLGQGPEFLTYFQNEAQLEKSRLLSDRFSAERPKGSFSTLEIQRTEQGDSAMYLCASSSMTSGRPYEQYFGPGTRLTVT.

Only a few counts were recorded for this clone. The chain uses TRBV10-1 and TRBJ1-3; 7 bases are a match to TRBD1. After removal of 7 bases from V and 7 bases from J, the junction contained 10 bases not matched to a gene. Germline V gene data show CDR1 as WNHNN and CDR2 as SYGVQD (reference sequence). CDR3 length: 14 amino acids. CDR3 bases: TGCGCCAGCACTGGCAGGCAGGGGGGCAACACCATATATTTT. This encodes CASTGRQGGNTIYF.

The chain is built from TRBV7-2 and TRBJ1-3; no clear D. CDR1 and CDR2 from the germline V gene are SGHTA and FQGNSA. V was cut by 5 bases and J by 0 bases, with 14 bases left in between. This CDR3 is built from 16 residues. CDR3 residues: CASSPIRHLSGNTIYF. CDR3 nucleotide sequence: TGTGCCAGCAGCCCAATCAGACACCTCTCTGGAAACACCATATATTTT.

This chain uses TRBV5-6 with TRBJ2-3, with D perhaps TRBD1 (5 bases). Germline V gene data show CDR1 as SGHDT and CDR2 as YYEEEE. The germline V and J ends were trimmed by 4 bases and 0 bases, with 15 bases remaining between them. CDR3 length: 16 residues. The CDR3, as DNA: TGTGCCAGCAGCGGAGCAGGGATCCGAAGCACAGATACGCAGTATTTT. Its protein product is CASSGAGIRSTDTQYF.

This chain links TRBV19 with TRBJ2-1, with 12 bases that match TRBD2. This CDR3 has 14 amino acids. CDR1 is LNHDA and CDR2 is SQIVND in the germline V gene (reference sequence). V shed 7 bases and J 8 bases; nucleotides not matched to a gene: 6. CDR3 DNA: TGTGCCAGTATGAGGACTAGCGGGGTCTATGAGCAGTTCTTC. It translates to CASMRTSGVYEQFF.

V is TRBV25-1 and J is TRBJ1-2, with 7 nucleotides matching TRBD1. The CDR3 is 16 residues long. Per germline, CDR1 MGHDK and CDR2 SYGVNS. V shed 2 bases, J shed 2 bases, and the junction held 8 bases outside the gene matches. CDR3 nucleotides: TGTGCCAGCAGTGAAACGGGTCAGGGGGAAAACTATGGCTACACCTTC. Translated: CASSETGQGENYGYTF.

As concerns this clone: An end of the junction differs from the germline gene, which may be a read error. V gene TRBV7-7 combines with J gene TRBJ2-7, with D possibly being TRBD1 (5 bases). Germline CDR1 SSHAT, CDR2 FNYEAQ (reference sequence). The CDR3 loop spans 15 amino acids. CDR3 loop: CASSFQPGNSYEQYF. The CDR3 coding sequence is TGTGCTAGCAGCTTTCAGCCAGGGAACTCCTACGAGCAGTACTTC.

This chain uses TRBV19 with TRBJ2-7; 7 nucleotides align to TRBD2. The ends lost 5 bases at V and 0 bases at J; junction bases unmatched: 4. CDR1 LNHDA and CDR2 SQIVND come from the germline V gene (reference sequence). The CDR3 runs 14 residues. The CDR3, as DNA: TGTGCCAGTAGTTTGCGGGAGCTCTCCTACGAGCAGTACTTC. Encoded protein: CASSLRELSYEQYF. Drawing the rest from reference TRBV19 and TRBJ2-7, the complete variable domain is DGGITQSPKYLFRKEGQNVTLSCEQNLNHDAMYWYRQDPGQGLRLIYYSQIVNDFQKGDIAEGYSVSREKKESFPLTVTSAQKNPTAFYLCASSLRELSYEQYFGPGTRLTVT.

V usage is TRBV30 and J usage is TRBJ1-1, with unresolved D. The germline CDR1 and CDR2 sequences are GTSNPN and SVGIG (reference sequence). The CDR3 runs to 13 residues. V was clipped by 6 bases and J by 6 bases, with 17 bases between them. CDR3 sequence reads: CACQGGVRAEAFF. CDR3 DNA: TGTGCCTGTCAAGGCGGGGTTCGGGCTGAAGCTTTCTTT. Supplemented by reference TRBV30 and TRBJ1-1, the full variable domain reads SQTIHQWPATLVQPVGSPLSLECTVEGTSNPNLYWYRQAAGRGLQLLFYSVGIGQISSEVPQNLSASRPQDRQFILSSKKLLLSDSGFYLCACQGGVRAEAFFGQGTRLTVV.

The J gene is TRBJ2-1, the V gene TRBV5-5; 14 nucleotides agree with TRBD2. This CDR3 contains 15 residues. With 6 bases clipped from V and 9 bases from J, the junction kept 8 bases outside the gene matches. Germline CDR1 reads SGHKS; CDR2 reads YYEKEE (reference sequence). CDR3 coding DNA: TGTGCCAGCACCTGGGGGACTAGCGGGAGCGGTGAGCAGTTCTTC. Residues: CASTWGTSGSGEQFF.

This chain connects TRBV2 to TRBJ1-5; no firm D call. V gave up 4 bases and J gave up 3 bases, with 4 bases separating them. The length of the CDR3 is 12 residues. The V gene's germline CDR1 is SNHLY and CDR2 FYNNEI. The CDR3 DNA follows: TGTGCCAGCAGTGTTACCAATCAGCCCCAGCATTTT. Translation gives CASSVTNQPQHF.

This rearrangement joins TRBV29-1 to TRBJ2-5, with D uncertain. The CDR3 is 12 residues long. Looked up from germline, CDR1 is SQVTM and CDR2 is ANQGSEA. V lost 5 bases, J lost 7 bases, and 14 bases lay in between. For the CDR3, the DNA is TGCAGCGTTTGGCCTACCCGACTGACCCAGTACTTC. Amino acids: CSVWPTRLTQYF.

This clone came up a few times. The CDR3 DNA follows: TGCGCCAGCAGCCAAGGGACAGGGGGCGTCTATGGCTACACCTTC. This gives the protein CASSQGTGGVYGYTF. This chain joins TRBV4-3 and TRBJ1-2; TRBD1 matches 11 bases. CDR3 length: 15 amino acids. V shed 1 base, J shed 4 bases, and the junction held 2 bases outside the gene matches. The germline gives CDR1 LGHNA, CDR2 YSLEER.

The chain has TRBV11-2 and TRBJ2-7; 8 bases fit TRBD2. Germline V lookup: CDR1 SGHAT, CDR2 FQNNGV. The CDR3 runs to 16 residues. The J segment lost 0 bases and the V segment lost 1 base, leaving 5 bases of the junction unmatched. The DNA of the CDR3 is TGTGCCAGCAGCTTAGGACGGGGGGGGAGCTCCTACGAGCAGTACTTC. It is translated as CASSLGRGGSSYEQYF.

This chain connects TRBV6-5 to TRBJ1-1; a weak D match, TRBD1 (5 bases). The CDR3 runs to 15 residues. The germline gives CDR1 MNHEY, CDR2 SVGAGI. V lost 0 bases to trimming and J lost 6 bases, with 14 bases between them. CDR3: CASSYSPGDRAEAFF. CDR3 nucleotides: TGTGCCAGCAGTTACTCCCCGGGGGATAGGGCTGAAGCTTTCTTT.

V and J are TRBV18 and TRBJ2-3; D call uncertain. V gave up 3 bases and J gave up 2 bases, with 9 bases separating them. The CDR3 spans 14 residues. Germline assignment: CDR1 KGHSH and CDR2 LQKENI. The CDR3 protein is CASSPTQPTDTQYF. In DNA, the CDR3 is TGTGCCAGCTCACCTACACAGCCCACAGATACGCAGTATTTT.

For the CDR3, the DNA is TGTGCCACCACGACGGGGAGTGAGCAGTTCTTC. It translates to CATTTGSEQFF. This chain connects TRBV28 to TRBJ2-1, with TRBD2 as a possible D gene (5 bases). V lost 10 bases and J 9 bases, leaving 13 bases between the germline ends. Germline lookup yields CDR1 MDHEN and CDR2 SYDVKM. The CDR3 totals 11 residues.

This clone was counted a single time. The chain carries TRBV29-1 and TRBJ2-7; D uncertain. Trimming took 7 bases from V and 6 from J, leaving 13 bases between them. CDR1 is SQVTM, CDR2 ANQGSEA, per germline. The CDR3 sequence is 11 residues long. CDR3 loop: CSGGSQGEQYF. The CDR3 nucleotides are TGCAGCGGCGGTTCCCAAGGCGAGCAGTACTTC.

This clone was observed once. The V and J genes are TRBV27 and TRBJ2-7; a weak D match, TRBD1 (6 bases). The CDR3 runs to 16 residues. V was cut by 5 bases and J by 5 bases, with 22 bases left in between. Germline CDR1 MNHEY, CDR2 SMNVEV (reference sequence). Here the CDR3 DNA reads TGTGCCAGCAGTCGTCGACAGGATGTGAGGGCCCACGAGCAGTACTTC. It codes for CASSRRQDVRAHEQYF.

The chain carries TRBV19 and TRBJ1-2, with 8 bases that match TRBD1. Germline loops: CDR1 LNHDA, CDR2 SQIVND (reference sequence). Trimming took 7 bases from V and 6 from J; bases not matched to a gene: 10. CDR3 size: 14 residues. CDR3 sequence reads: CASIPDRERDGYTF. In DNA, the CDR3 is TGTGCCAGTATCCCGGACAGGGAAAGAGATGGCTACACCTTC.